Shown below are 2 T cell receptor beta chains from a single sample sequenced in a study of Ad26.COV2.S vaccination and SARS-CoV-2 variants. As to treatment: around 19 received Ad26.COV2.S at low or high dose, single or two shots; about 5 received placebo; per-sample allocation not given. The samples were gathered on day 63 after the first injection of vaccine or placebo. Libraries were prepared by immunoSEQ multiplex PCR; TCRdb keeps only in-frame clonotypes and omits some of them. The table has 350,000 to 500,000 clones, 88% seen once. This specimen was peripheral blood, taken in a trial of Ad26.COV2.S vaccine versus placebo. The receptors come from a person between 18 and 65 years old who received the Ad26.COV2.S COVID-19 vaccine or a placebo.

J is TRBJ1-6 and V is TRBV5-4; 9 bases align to TRBD1. Germline trimming cut 7 bases from V and 4 bases from J; bases unmatched to any gene: 3. Germline values: CDR1 SGHNT, CDR2 YYREEE (reference sequence). This CDR3 is 14 amino acids long. The CDR3 here is CASSGQGYNSPLHF. The CDR3 nucleotides are TGTGCCAGCTCGGGACAGGGTTATAATTCACCCCTCCACTTT.

V gene TRBV11-2 combines with J gene TRBJ2-1, with TRBD1 identical over 9 bases. V trimming: 5 bases; J trimming: 6 bases; junction bases outside the gene matches: 11. The CDR3 spans 16 residues. Germline lookup yields CDR1 SGHAT and CDR2 FQNNGV. The CDR3 spells CASSLNRGPLGNEQFF. The CDR3 region has the DNA TGTGCCAGCAGCCTCAACAGGGGGCCTTTGGGCAATGAGCAGTTCTTC.